The 18 T cell receptor beta chains presented below share a single source sample, sequenced in a study of T cell responses to AZD1222 COVID-19 vaccine. TCRdb's copy holds only in-frame clones and misses some; the assay was immunoSEQ multiplex PCR. Among some 150,000 clones, around 89% were seen once, and the ten largest hold over 13%. This sample comprised peripheral blood, obtained on day 0 of AZD1222 vaccination. The source of these receptors is an adult in good health.

This chain connects TRBV5-1 to TRBJ1-6; tentatively, D is TRBD1 (6 bases). Germline V gene lookup returns CDR1 SGHRS and CDR2 YFSETQ. CDR3 length equals 16 residues. V shed 3 bases and J shed 8 bases, with 18 bases lying between them. The CDR3 DNA is TGCGCCAGCAGCTGGGGCCTACAGGGAGGAGATTCACCCCTCCACTTT. Translated, it gives CASSWGLQGGDSPLHF.

The chain joins TRBV10-3 to TRBJ2-2; 8 bases fit TRBD2. In germline, CDR1 is ENHRY, CDR2 SYGVKD. V lost 2 bases, J lost 6 bases, and 2 bases stayed unmatched. The CDR3 consists of 14 residues. Here the CDR3 reads CAISENGGAGELFF. CDR3 nucleotides: TGTGCCATCAGTGAGAACGGGGGGGCCGGGGAGCTGTTTTTT.

CDR3 loop: CASSRQGREETQYF. The DNA of the CDR3 is TGTGCCAGTAGTCGACAGGGTCGGGAGGAGACCCAGTACTTC. J is TRBJ2-5 and V is TRBV19, with a tentative D call TRBD1 (7 bases). Germline CDR1 reads LNHDA; CDR2 reads SQIVND (reference sequence). Trimming removed 5 bases at V and 5 bases at J, with 15 bases between. This CDR3 is 14 amino acids long.

CDR3 nucleotides: TGTGCCAGCAGCGCAAGACCTAGCGGGGGGGCACATGAGCAGTTCTTC. Residues: CASSARPSGGAHEQFF. The chain couples TRBV9 to TRBJ2-1; 12 bases align to TRBD2. The CDR3 is 16 residues long. V lost 3 bases, J lost 8 bases, and 9 bases stayed unmatched. CDR1 is SGDLS, CDR2 YYNGEE, per germline.

This clone was observed a handful of times. The CDR3 nucleotides read TGTGCCAGCAGTCTACAGGGGGCGAATAATGAAAAACTGTTTTTT. It yields the protein CASSLQGANNEKLFF. The rearrangement uses TRBV7-9 and TRBJ1-4, with 9 bases fitting TRBD1. The CDR3 extends over 15 amino acids. Germline loops: CDR1 SEHNR, CDR2 FQNEAQ (reference sequence). The V gene end was trimmed by 6 bases and the J gene end by 4 bases; junction bases not matched to a gene: 6.

The genes are TRBV7-2 and TRBJ1-6, with D uncertain. There are 13 residues in the CDR3. Germline assignment: CDR1 SGHTA and CDR2 FQGNSA. V shed 1 base and J shed 10 bases, with 8 bases lying between them. CDR3 loop: CASSLGVISPLHF. In DNA, the CDR3 is TGTGCCAGCAGCTTAGGGGTAATATCACCCCTCCACTTT. The full variable domain, in which reference TRBV7-2 and TRBJ1-6 provide the parts outside the CDR3, is GAGVSQSPSNKVTEKGKDVELRCDPISGHTALYWYRQSLGQGLEFLIYFQGNSAPDKSGLPSDRFSAERTGGSVSTLTIQRTQQEDSAVYLCASSLGVISPLHFGNGTRLTVT.

The chain employs TRBV5-8 and TRBJ2-7, with a weak D call TRBD2 (6 bases). The germline V and J ends were trimmed by 5 bases and 2 bases, with 14 bases remaining between them. Looked up from germline, CDR1 is SGHTS and CDR2 is YDEGEE. The CDR3 totals 14 residues. CDR3 region: CASSSRGLAYEQYF. CDR3 DNA: TGTGCCAGCAGTTCACGGGGACTTGCCTACGAGCAGTACTTC.

The chain joins TRBV3-1 (or the pseudogene TRBV3-2) to TRBJ2-1; 11 bases match TRBD2. The germline V gene has CDR1 LGHDT and CDR2 YNNKEL (reference sequence). The V and J ends lost 1 base and 6 bases, in that order; junction bases with no gene match: 8. The CDR3 is 17 residues long. The CDR3 DNA is TGTGCCAGCAGCCAAGTCTCACTAGCGGGGGTAGGCAATGAGCAGTTCTTC. Its translation is CASSQVSLAGVGNEQFF.

The V call is TRBV28, the J call TRBJ1-1, with 8 bases matching TRBD1. Per the germline V gene, CDR1 is MDHEN and CDR2 is SYDVKM. Trimming took 0 bases from V and 2 from J; bases not matched to a gene: 2. This CDR3 comprises 15 residues. The CDR3 nucleotides are TGTGCCAGCAGTTTATGGGGGACAGGAAACACTGAAGCTTTCTTT. Its protein product is CASSLWGTGNTEAFF. Full variable domain (rest looked up from reference TRBV28 and TRBJ1-1): DVKVTQSSRYLVKRTGEKVFLECVQDMDHENMFWYRQDPGLGLRLIYFSYDVKMKEKGDIPEGYSVSREKKERFSLILESASTNQTSMYLCASSLWGTGNTEAFFGQGTRLTVV.

V is TRBV28 and J is TRBJ2-6; TRBD2 matches 7 bases. In germline, CDR1 is MDHEN, CDR2 SYDVKM. V trimming: 4 bases; J trimming: 2 bases; junction bases outside the gene matches: 2. The length of the CDR3 is 15 residues. The CDR3 loop is CASSSGGTGANVLTF. CDR3 coding DNA: TGTGCCAGCAGTTCGGGAGGTACTGGGGCCAACGTCCTGACTTTC.

This chain joins TRBV7-2 and TRBJ2-5; TRBD1 matches at 7 bases. V trimming: 3 bases; J trimming: 2 bases; junction bases outside the gene matches: 6. The CDR3 sequence is 15 residues long. Germline CDR1 SGHTA, CDR2 FQGNSA. The CDR3 protein is CASSFVRGRQETQYF. CDR3 bases: TGTGCCAGCAGCTTTGTGAGGGGGCGGCAAGAGACCCAGTACTTC.

The chain has TRBV7-8 and TRBJ2-3; 8 bases align to TRBD2. V lost 3 bases and J lost 4; bases outside the gene matches: 6. Per germline, CDR1 SGHVS and CDR2 FQNEAQ. The CDR3 totals 15 residues. In nucleotides, the CDR3 is TGTGCCAGCAGCTTCCGGGGGGGGCCCCCAGATACGCAGTATTTT. Translating gives CASSFRGGPPDTQYF.

CDR3 sequence reads: CASSAGGWATEAFF. The CDR3 bases are TGTGCCAGCAGCGCCGGGGGATGGGCCACTGAAGCTTTCTTT. V and J are TRBV9 and TRBJ1-1; D may be TRBD1 (5 bases). Germline assignment: CDR1 SGDLS and CDR2 YYNGEE. There are 14 residues in the CDR3. V dropped 3 bases and J dropped 4 bases, with 13 bases sitting between them.

The V and J genes are TRBV7-2 and TRBJ2-3; D remains unclear. V shed 3 bases and J shed 1 base, with 5 bases lying between them. CDR1 SGHTA and CDR2 FQGNSA come from the germline V gene. This CDR3 comprises 13 residues. The CDR3 region has the DNA TGTGCCAGCAGCTTTACCCGCACAGATACGCAGTATTTT. This sequence encodes CASSFTRTDTQYF.

V usage is TRBV28 and J usage is TRBJ1-1, with TRBD1 identical over 7 bases. The CDR3 has 14 amino acids. The ends lost 5 bases at V and 1 base at J; junction bases unmatched: 4. Germline loops: CDR1 MDHEN, CDR2 SYDVKM. The CDR3 DNA is TGTGCCAGCAGTGCGGGGGACAGGAACACTGAAGCTTTCTTT. It translates to CASSAGDRNTEAFF.

V usage is TRBV7-9 and J usage is TRBJ2-1, with 8 nucleotides matching TRBD2. J was trimmed by 0 bases and V by 7 bases; bases with no gene match: 11. Germline V gives CDR1 SEHNR, CDR2 FQNEAQ (reference sequence). CDR3 length: 17 residues. The CDR3 is CASTSREGYTSYNEQFF. As DNA, the CDR3 is TGTGCCAGCACCTCCCGGGAGGGTTACACCTCCTACAATGAGCAGTTCTTC. The full variable domain, its missing parts supplied by reference TRBV7-9 and TRBJ2-1, is DTGVSQNPRHKITKRGQNVTFRCDPISEHNRLYWYRQTLGQGPEFLTYFQNEAQLEKSRLLSDRFSAERPKGSFSTLEIQRTEQGDSAMYLCASTSREGYTSYNEQFFGPGTRLTVL.

The rearrangement links TRBV12-3 or TRBV12-4 to TRBJ1-1; D is uncertain. This CDR3 has 12 amino acids. V lost 1 base to trimming and J lost 7 bases, with 7 bases between them. The CDR3 DNA reads TGTGCCAGCAGTTTAGTGACACTTGAAGCTTTCTTT. This encodes CASSLVTLEAFF.

This chain connects TRBV21-1 to TRBJ2-5; the DNA was not compared with TRBD1, the D call given in the table. TRBV21-1 is noted as a pseudogene. The CDR3 length is 15 residues. The CDR3: CASSTPGQPHETQYF. CDR3 sequence (DNA): TGTGCCAGCAGCACGCCGGGACAGCCTCATGAGACCCAGTACTTC.